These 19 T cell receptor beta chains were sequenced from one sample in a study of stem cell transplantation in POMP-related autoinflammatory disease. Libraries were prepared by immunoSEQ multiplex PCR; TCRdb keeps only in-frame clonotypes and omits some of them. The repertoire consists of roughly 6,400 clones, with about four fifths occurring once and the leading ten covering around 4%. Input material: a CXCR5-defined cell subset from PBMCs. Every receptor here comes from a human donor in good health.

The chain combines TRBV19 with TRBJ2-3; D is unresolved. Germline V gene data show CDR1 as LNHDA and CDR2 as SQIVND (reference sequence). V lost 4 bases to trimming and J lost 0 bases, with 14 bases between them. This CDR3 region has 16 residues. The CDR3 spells CASSTVGKTSTDTQYF. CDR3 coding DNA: TGTGCCAGTAGTACTGTGGGCAAAACTAGCACAGATACGCAGTATTTT.

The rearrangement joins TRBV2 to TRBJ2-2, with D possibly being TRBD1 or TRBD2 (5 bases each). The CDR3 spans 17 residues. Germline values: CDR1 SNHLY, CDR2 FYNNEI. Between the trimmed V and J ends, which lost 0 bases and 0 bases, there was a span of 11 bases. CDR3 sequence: CASSEARVGANTGELFF. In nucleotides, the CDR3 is TGTGCCAGCAGTGAAGCGCGGGTAGGGGCGAACACCGGGGAGCTGTTTTTT.

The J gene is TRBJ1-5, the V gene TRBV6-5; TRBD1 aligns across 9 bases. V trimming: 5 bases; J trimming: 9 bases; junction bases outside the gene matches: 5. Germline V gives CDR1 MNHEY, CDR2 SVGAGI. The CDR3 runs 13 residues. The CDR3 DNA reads TGTGCCAGCAGTAGAGAACAGGGGGCGCCCCAGCATTTT. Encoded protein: CASSREQGAPQHF.

CDR3: CASSQSQGWDNSPLHF. The DNA for the CDR3 is TGTGCCAGCAGCCAGAGTCAGGGATGGGATAATTCACCCCTCCACTTT. The chain employs TRBV9 and TRBJ1-6; possible D gene TRBD1, 5 bases. Trimming took off 4 bases at V and 5 bases at J, with 16 bases between the two ends. Germline V gene lookup returns CDR1 SGDLS and CDR2 YYNGEE. CDR3 size: 16 residues.

Written as DNA, the CDR3 is TGTGCCAGCAGGACGACAGGGGGCGGTGGCGGGGAGCTGTTTTTT. Translated: CASRTTGGGGGELFF. This rearrangement joins TRBV6-1 to TRBJ2-2; 10 bases fit TRBD1. Germline V gene sequence: CDR1 MNHNS, CDR2 SASEGT. This CDR3 has 15 residues. With 6 bases clipped from V and 7 bases from J, the junction kept 8 bases outside the gene matches.

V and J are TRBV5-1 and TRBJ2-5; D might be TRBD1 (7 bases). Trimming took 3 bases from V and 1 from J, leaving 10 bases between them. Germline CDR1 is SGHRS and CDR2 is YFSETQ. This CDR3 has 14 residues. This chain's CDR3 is CASSSQGGQETQYF. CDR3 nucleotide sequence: TGCGCCAGCAGCTCGCAGGGGGGCCAAGAGACCCAGTACTTC.

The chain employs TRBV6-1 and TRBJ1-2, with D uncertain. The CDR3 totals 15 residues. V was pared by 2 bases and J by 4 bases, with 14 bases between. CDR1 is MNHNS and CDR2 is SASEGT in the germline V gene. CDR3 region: CASSERWGIGYGYTF. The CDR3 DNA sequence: TGTGCCAGCAGTGAACGATGGGGTATTGGCTATGGCTACACCTTC.

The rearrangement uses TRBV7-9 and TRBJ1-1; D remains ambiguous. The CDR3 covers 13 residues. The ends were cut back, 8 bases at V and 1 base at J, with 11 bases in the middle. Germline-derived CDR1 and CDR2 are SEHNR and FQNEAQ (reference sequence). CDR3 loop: CASHNGGNTEAFF. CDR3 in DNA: TGTGCCAGCCACAACGGCGGGAACACTGAAGCTTTCTTT.

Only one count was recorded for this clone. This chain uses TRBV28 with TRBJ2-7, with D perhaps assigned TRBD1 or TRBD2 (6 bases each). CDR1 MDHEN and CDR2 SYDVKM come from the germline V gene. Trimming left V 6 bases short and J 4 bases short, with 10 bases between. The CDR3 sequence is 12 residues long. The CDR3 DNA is TGTGCCAGCAGCTCGGGGGCGTACGAGCAGTACTTC. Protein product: CASSSGAYEQYF.

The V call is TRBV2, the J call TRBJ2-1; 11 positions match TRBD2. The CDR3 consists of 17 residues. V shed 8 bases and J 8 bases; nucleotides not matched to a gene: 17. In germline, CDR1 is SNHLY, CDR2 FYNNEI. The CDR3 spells CASANIAGGRAVHEQFF. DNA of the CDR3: TGTGCCAGCGCAAATATAGCGGGGGGGCGAGCGGTCCATGAGCAGTTCTTC.

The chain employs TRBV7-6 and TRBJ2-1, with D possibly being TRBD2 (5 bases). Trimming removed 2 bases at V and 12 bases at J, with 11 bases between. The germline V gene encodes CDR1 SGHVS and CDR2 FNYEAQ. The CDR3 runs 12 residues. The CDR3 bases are TGTGCCAGCAGCTTATCTGAGGGTAGGCAGTTCTTC. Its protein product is CASSLSEGRQFF.

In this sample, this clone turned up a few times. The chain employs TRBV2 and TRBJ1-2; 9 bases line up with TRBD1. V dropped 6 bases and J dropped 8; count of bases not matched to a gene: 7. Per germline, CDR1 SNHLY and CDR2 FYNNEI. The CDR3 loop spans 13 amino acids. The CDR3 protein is CASRRTGVGGYTF. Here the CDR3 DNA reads TGTGCCAGCAGACGGACAGGGGTTGGGGGCTACACCTTC.

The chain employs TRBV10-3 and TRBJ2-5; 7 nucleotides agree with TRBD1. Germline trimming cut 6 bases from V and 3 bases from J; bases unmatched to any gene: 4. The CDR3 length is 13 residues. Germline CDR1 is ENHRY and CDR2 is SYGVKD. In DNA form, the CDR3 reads TGTGCCATCAGACCCGACAGGGAAGAGACCCAGTACTTC. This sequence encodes CAIRPDREETQYF.

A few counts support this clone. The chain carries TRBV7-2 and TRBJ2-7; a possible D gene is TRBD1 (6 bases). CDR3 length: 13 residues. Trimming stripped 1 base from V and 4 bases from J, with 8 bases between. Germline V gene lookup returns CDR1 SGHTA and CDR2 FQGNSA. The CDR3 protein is CASSLEDSYEQYF. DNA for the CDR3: TGTGCCAGCAGCTTAGAGGACAGTTACGAGCAGTACTTC.

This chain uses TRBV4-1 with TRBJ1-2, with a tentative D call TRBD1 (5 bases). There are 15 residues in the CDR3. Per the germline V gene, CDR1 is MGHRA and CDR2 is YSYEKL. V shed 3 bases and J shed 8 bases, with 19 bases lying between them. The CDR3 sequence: CASSQAGTPQAGYTF. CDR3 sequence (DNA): TGCGCCAGCAGCCAGGCGGGGACCCCACAGGCAGGCTACACCTTC.

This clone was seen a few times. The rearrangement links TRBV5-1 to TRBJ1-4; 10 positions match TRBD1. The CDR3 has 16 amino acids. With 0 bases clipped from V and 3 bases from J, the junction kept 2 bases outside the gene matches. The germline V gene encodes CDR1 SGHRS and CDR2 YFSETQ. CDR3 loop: CASSLGDRGSNEKLFF. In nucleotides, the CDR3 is TGCGCCAGCAGCTTGGGGGACAGGGGTTCTAATGAAAAACTGTTTTTT. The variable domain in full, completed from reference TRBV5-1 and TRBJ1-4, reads KAGVTQTPRYLIKTRGQQVTLSCSPISGHRSVSWYQQTPGQGLQFLFEYFSETQRNKGNFPGRFSGRQFSNSRSEMNVSTLELGDSALYLCASSLGDRGSNEKLFFGSGTQLSVL.

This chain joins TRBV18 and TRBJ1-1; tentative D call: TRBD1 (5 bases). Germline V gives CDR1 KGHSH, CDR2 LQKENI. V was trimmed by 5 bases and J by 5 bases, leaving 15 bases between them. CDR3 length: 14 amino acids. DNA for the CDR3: TGTGCCAGCTCATCGGGACTCTCGGTGACTGAAGCTTTCTTT. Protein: CASSSGLSVTEAFF.

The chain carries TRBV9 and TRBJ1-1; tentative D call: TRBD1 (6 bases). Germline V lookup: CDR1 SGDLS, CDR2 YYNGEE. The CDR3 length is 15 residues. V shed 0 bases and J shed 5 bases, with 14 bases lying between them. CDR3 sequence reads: CASSVDHRASTEAFF. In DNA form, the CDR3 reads TGTGCCAGCAGCGTAGATCACAGGGCGAGTACTGAAGCTTTCTTT.

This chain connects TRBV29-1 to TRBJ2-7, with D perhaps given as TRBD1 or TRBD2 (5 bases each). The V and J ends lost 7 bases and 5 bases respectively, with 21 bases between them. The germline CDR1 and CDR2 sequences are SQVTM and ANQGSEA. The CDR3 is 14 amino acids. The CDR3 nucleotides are TGCAGCGCCGGCCGGGACGGAGCATCTAACGAGCAGTACTTC. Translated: CSAGRDGASNEQYF.